Sequencing of this T cell receptor (beta chain) was carried out in a study of blood T cell repertoires in COVID-19 (dated by TCRdb to 2019 to 2021). The study in broad terms: Collaborator samples came from the United States, Italy and Spain and covered acute and convalescent phases of COVID-19. Deeply sampled blood TCRbeta repertoires from subjects exposed to, actively infected with, or recovered from COVID-19 were included in the dataset. The sample metadata nearly always contained a de-identified subject ID, COVID-19 status, age in years and sex. HLA class I and class II types, where available, came from metadata supplied by the sample provider rather than from assay-based typing. A freely available public database, intended as a resource for researchers studying the immune response to SARS-CoV-2, is where the repertoires were released. The prospective study material was composed of cDNA or gDNA derived from T cells, B-cell-depleted T cells, or PBMCs. The samples were drawn from the first 160 participants of the ongoing ImmuneRACE study and from more than 1,000 subjects provided by 6 global collaborators. The full study reports these points: Clinical and demographic metadata were provided uncurated, with the amount varying by source and participant.

The immunoSEQ Assay, a bias-controlled multiplex PCR, was used to amplify TCRbeta CDR3 regions from genomic DNA. The paper's data handling went like this. The number of nucleated cells in each sample was estimated by amplification of reference gene primers within the assay. Sequence reads were collapsed and filtered to measure the absolute abundance of every unique TCRbeta CDR3 rearrangement. Productive Simpson clonality was computed per sample as the square root of Simpson's diversity index over productive rearrangements. TCRdb mirrors the immuneACCESS table, restricted to in-frame sequences. Some clones are absent from its copies; in checked studies, under half trace to an unresolved V gene, and the reason for the others is unknown. V and J calls and clone size are as listed in that table; D and trimming were resolved from the DNA. The sample table records roughly 400,000 clones; 85% to 90% of these occur just once. Clones ranked in the top ten supply roughly 9.4% of the sample.

Participants in the prospective study were aged about 18 to 95 years, lived in more than 20 United States geographic areas, and enrolled through a virtual design. Cohort assignment in the prospective study relied on participant-reported clinical history from a screening survey and a study questionnaire. Recovered participants in ImmuneRACE Cohort 3 were defined by two consecutive negative NP/OP PCR tests, clearance by a healthcare professional, or resolution of symptoms. In the prospective study, whole blood, serum and a nasopharyngeal or oropharyngeal swab were collected from each participant by mobile phlebotomists. Participants in the prospective study had the option to provide additional blood draws and questionnaires over a roughly two-month period. Blood samples from the prospective study were shipped frozen or at room temperature prior to DNA extraction. Spanning cysteine to phenylalanine, the CDR3 consists of 13 amino acids. Only the CDR3 part of the read is kept: 39 bases, read in frame from the first base. From the germline V gene, CDR1 is SGHRS and CDR2 is YFSETQ. V loses 5 bases of germline sequence and J loses 0 bases, and the interval between the two ends is 8 bases.

For this clone: Its binding antigen is unknown. Base qualities are not at hand, and no much larger clone is one base apart. This sample includes further DNA sequences coding for the same CDR3.

The clonotype comes from a woman between 50 and 59 years old who had recovered from COVID-19. This receptor chain uses TRBV5-1 and TRBJ1-2; the D segment could be TRBD1, given 5 matching bases. The sample was PBMCs or T cells enriched from blood (not recorded which). Here the CDR3 is given as CASRPTANYGYTF. The DNA sequence follows: TGCGCCAGCAGACCGACAGCTAACTATGGCTACACCTTC.